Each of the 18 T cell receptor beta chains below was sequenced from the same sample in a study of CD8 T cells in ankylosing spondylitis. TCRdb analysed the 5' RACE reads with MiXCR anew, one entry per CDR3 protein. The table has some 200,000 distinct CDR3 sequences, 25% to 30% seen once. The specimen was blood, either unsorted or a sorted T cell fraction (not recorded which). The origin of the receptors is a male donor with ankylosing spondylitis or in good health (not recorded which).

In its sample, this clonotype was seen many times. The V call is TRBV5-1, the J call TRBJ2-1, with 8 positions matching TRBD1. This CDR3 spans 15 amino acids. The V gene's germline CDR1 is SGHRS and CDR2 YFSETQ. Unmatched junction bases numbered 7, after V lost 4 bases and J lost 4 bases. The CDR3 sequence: CASSPPGQAYNEQFF. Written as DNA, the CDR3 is TGCGCCAGCAGCCCCCCGGGACAGGCTTACAATGAGCAGTTCTTC.

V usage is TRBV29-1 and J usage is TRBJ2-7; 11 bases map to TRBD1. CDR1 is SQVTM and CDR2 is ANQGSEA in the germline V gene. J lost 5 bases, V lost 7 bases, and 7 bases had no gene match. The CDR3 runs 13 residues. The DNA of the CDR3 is TGCAGCGCCTCCCGGACAGGGGGCAACGAGCAGTACTTC. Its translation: CSASRTGGNEQYF.

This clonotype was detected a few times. CDR3 region: CASSPGLAGAEQFF. Written as DNA, the CDR3 is TGTGCCAGCAGCCCAGGACTAGCGGGAGCTGAGCAGTTCTTC. The chain uses TRBV5-6 and TRBJ2-1; 13 bases align to TRBD2. J gave up 9 bases and V 4 bases, and 4 bases lay outside the gene matches. The CDR3 spans 14 residues. The germline gives CDR1 SGHDT, CDR2 YYEEEE. The variable domain in full, completed from reference TRBV5-6 and TRBJ2-1, reads DAGVTQSPTHLIKTRGQQVTLRCSPKSGHDTVSWYQQALGQGPQFIFQYYEEEERQRGNFPDRFSGHQFPNYSSELNVNALLLGDSALYLCASSPGLAGAEQFFGPGTRLTVL.

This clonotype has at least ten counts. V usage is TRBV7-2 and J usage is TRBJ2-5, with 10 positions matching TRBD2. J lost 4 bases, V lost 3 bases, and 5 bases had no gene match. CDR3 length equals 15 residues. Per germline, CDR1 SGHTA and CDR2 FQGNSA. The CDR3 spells CASSFLAGGGETQYF. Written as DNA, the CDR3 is TGTGCCAGCAGCTTTTTAGCGGGAGGAGGAGAGACCCAGTACTTC. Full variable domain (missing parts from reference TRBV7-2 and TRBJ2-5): GAGVSQSPSNKVTEKGKDVELRCDPISGHTALYWYRQSLGQGLEFLIYFQGNSAPDKSGLPSDRFSAERTGGSVSTLTIQRTQQEDSAVYLCASSFLAGGGETQYFGPGTRLLVL.

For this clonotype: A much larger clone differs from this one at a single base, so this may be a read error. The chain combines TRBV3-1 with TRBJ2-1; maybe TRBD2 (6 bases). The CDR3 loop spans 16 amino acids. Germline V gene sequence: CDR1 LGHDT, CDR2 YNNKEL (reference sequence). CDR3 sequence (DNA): TGTGCCAGCAGCCAGGCCTTAGCGGATGCCTACAATAAGCAGTTCTTC. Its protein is CASSQALADAYNKQFF.

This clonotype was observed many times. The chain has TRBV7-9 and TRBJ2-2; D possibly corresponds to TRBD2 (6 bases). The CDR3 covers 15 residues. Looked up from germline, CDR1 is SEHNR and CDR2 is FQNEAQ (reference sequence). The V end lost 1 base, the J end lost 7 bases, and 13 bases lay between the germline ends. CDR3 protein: CASSLVGGSGGELFF. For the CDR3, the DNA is TGTGCCAGCAGCTTAGTCGGAGGGTCCGGCGGGGAGCTGTTTTTT.

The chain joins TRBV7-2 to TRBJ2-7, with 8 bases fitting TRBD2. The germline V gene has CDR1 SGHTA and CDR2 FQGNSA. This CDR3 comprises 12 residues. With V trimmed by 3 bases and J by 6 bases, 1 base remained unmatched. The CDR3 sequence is CASSFSGIEQYF. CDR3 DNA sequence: TGTGCCAGCAGCTTTAGCGGGATCGAGCAGTACTTC.

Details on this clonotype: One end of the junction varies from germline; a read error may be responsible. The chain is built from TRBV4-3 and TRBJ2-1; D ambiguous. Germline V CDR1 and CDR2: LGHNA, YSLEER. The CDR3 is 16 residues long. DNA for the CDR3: TGCGCCAGCAGCCCATGGCACCTCGGACGTGACAATGAGGAGTTCTTC. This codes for CASSPWHLGRDNEEFF.

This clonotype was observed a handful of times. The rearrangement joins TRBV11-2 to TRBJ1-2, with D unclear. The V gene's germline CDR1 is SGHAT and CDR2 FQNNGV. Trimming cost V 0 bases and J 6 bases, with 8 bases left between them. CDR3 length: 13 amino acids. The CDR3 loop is CASSLDRLNGYTF. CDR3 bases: TGTGCCAGCAGCTTAGATCGGCTAAATGGCTACACCTTC. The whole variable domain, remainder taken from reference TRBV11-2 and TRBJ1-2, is EAGVAQSPRYKIIEKRQSVAFWCNPISGHATLYWYQQILGQGPKLLIQFQNNGVVDDSQLPKDRFSAERLKGVDSTLKIQPAKLEDSAVYLCASSLDRLNGYTFGSGTRLTVV.

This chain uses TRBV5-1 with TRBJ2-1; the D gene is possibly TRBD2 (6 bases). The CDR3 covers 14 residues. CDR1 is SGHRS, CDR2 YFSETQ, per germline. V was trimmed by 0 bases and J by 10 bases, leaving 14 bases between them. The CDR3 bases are TGCGCCAGCAGCTTGGTGGAGGGAGTGGAAGAGCAGTTCTTC. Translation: CASSLVEGVEEQFF.

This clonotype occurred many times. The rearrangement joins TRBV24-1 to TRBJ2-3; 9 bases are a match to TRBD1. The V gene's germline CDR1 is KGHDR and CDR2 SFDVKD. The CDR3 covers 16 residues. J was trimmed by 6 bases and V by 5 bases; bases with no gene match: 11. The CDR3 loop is CATSGDREKNVDTQYF. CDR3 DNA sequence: TGTGCCACCAGTGGGGACAGGGAAAAAAATGTGGATACGCAGTATTTT.

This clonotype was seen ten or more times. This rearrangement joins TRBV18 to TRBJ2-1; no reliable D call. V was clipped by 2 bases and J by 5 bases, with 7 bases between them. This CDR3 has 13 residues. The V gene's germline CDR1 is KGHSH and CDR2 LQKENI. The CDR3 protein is CASSPDINNEQFF. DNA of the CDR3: TGTGCCAGCTCACCAGATATCAACAATGAGCAGTTCTTC.

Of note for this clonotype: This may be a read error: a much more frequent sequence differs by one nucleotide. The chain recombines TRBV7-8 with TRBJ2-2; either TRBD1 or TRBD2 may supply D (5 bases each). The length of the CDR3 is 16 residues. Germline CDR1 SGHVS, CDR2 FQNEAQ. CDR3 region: CASSLVGTAATGELVF. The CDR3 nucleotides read TGTGCCAGCAGCTTAGTCGGGACGGCGGCCACCGGGGAGCTGGTTTTT. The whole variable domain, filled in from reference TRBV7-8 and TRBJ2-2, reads GAGVSQSPRYKVAKRGQDVALRCDPISGHVSLFWYQQALGQGPEFLTYFQNEAQLDKSGLPSDRFFAERPEGSVSTLKIQRTQQEDSAVYLCASSLVGTAATGELVFGEGSRLTVL.

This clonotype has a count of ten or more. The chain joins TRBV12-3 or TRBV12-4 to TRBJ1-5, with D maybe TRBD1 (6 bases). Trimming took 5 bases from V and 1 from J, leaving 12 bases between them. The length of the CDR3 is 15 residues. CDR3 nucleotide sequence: TGTGCCAGCAGTCCCTACGGGACAAGCAATCAGCCCCAGCATTTT. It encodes CASSPYGTSNQPQHF.

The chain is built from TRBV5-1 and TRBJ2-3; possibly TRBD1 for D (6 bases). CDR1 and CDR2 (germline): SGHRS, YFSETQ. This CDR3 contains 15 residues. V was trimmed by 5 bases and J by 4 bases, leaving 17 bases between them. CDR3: CASSQDRKVSDTQYF. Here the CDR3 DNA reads TGCGCCAGCAGTCAAGACAGGAAAGTGTCAGATACGCAGTATTTT.

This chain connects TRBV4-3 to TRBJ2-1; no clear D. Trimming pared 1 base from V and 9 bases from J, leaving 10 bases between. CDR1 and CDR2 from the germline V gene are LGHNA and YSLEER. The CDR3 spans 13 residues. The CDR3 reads CASSQVFSGEQFF. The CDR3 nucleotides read TGCGCCAGCAGCCAAGTCTTTTCGGGTGAGCAGTTCTTC.

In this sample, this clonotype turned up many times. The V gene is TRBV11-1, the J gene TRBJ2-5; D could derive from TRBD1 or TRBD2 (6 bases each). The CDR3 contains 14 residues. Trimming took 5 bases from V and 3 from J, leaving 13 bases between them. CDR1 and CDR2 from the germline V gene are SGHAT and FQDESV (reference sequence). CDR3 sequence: CASSPRDKEETQYF. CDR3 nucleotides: TGTGCCAGCAGCCCGCGGGACAAAGAAGAGACCCAGTACTTC. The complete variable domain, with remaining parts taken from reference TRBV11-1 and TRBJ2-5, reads EAEVAQSPRYKITEKSQAVAFWCDPISGHATLYWYRQILGQGPELLVQFQDESVVDDSQLPKDRFSAERLKGVDSTLKIQPAELGDSAMYLCASSPRDKEETQYFGPGTRLLVL.

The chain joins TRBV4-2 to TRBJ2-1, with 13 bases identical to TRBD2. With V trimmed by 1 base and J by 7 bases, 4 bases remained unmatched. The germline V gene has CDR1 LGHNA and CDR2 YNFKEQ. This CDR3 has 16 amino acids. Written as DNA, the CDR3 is TGTGCCAGCAGCCAAGTCAAACTAGCGGGAGGGAATGAGCAGTTCTTC. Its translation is CASSQVKLAGGNEQFF.